This TCR beta chain is from a study of blood T cell repertoires in COVID-19. Study details: Donors in the United States, Italy and Spain gave samples during acute or convalescent COVID-19.

This CDR3 has 15 residues. From germline, CDR1 is MDHEN and CDR2 SYDVKM. V shed 7 bases and J shed 3 bases, with 17 bases lying between them. How the authors handled the data: From reference gene primer amplification, estimates of nucleated cell counts were derived. Clones were sequenced by immunoSEQ multiplex PCR, and TCRdb holds only the in-frame ones, with some missing. For V, J and clone size, that table is used; D and trimming come from the DNA. Here the sample spans about 200,000 clones, roughly 89% being singletons. The sequencing input was peripheral blood. The gene calls are TRBV28 and TRBJ2-3; D perhaps matches TRBD2 (7 bases). The origin of this receptor is a man aged 40-55 years with acute or convalescent COVID-19. CDR3 DNA: TGTGCCAGCATGAGAGGGGGGGCGGGAACAGATACGCAGTATTTT. Translated: CASMRGGAGTDTQYF.